The 4 T cell receptor beta chains presented below share a single source sample, sequenced in a study of shared clonotypes between healthy human individuals. Generated by immunoSEQ multiplex PCR, the TCRdb table keeps only in-frame clones and is missing some. The table records 600,000 to 800,000 clones, roughly 72% of them present only once. Sequences were obtained from memory CD4+ T cells sorted from blood. Subset denoted: CD45RA-negative fraction. Source of these receptors: a woman aged 30 to 39 in good health.

The chain uses TRBV7-2 and TRBJ2-5; weak D call: TRBD2 (6 bases). Germline CDR1 is SGHTA and CDR2 is FQGNSA. The V gene lost 8 bases and the J gene lost 3 bases, with 19 bases spanning the gap. The CDR3 sequence is 15 residues long. The CDR3 is CASSRGGLLKETQYF. CDR3 bases: TGTGCCAGCTCCCGGGGCGGACTACTAAAAGAGACCCAGTACTTC.

The chain recombines TRBV7-6 with TRBJ2-7; 9 nucleotides align to TRBD2. CDR1 is SGHVS and CDR2 is FNYEAQ in the germline V gene. The CDR3 length is 15 residues. Losses at the gene ends were 0 bases for V and 3 bases for J; bases not matched to a gene: 3. CDR3 region: CASSLASGSIYEQYF. DNA of the CDR3: TGTGCCAGCAGCTTAGCTAGCGGGAGTATCTACGAGCAGTACTTC.

Details on this clone: A much larger clone is a single base away; this may be a read error. V usage is TRBV27 and J usage is TRBJ1-2; D is perhaps TRBD1 (5 bases). The CDR3 has 14 residues. The V gene's germline CDR1 is MNHEY and CDR2 SMNVEV (reference sequence). CDR3 nucleotide sequence: TGTGCCAACAGTGGAGGGGCCCTAGACACGGGCTACACCTTC. It yields the protein CANSGGALDTGYTF.

The chain employs TRBV18 and TRBJ1-1; TRBD1 agrees at 8 bases. J was trimmed by 11 bases and V by 6 bases; bases with no gene match: 11. The length of the CDR3 is 13 residues. Germline V gene sequence: CDR1 KGHSH, CDR2 LQKENI. The CDR3 DNA sequence: TGTGCCAGCTCCCCCCAGGACAGGGTTCGCGCTTTCTTT. The encoded protein is CASSPQDRVRAFF.